The 18 T cell receptor beta chains given below trace back to one sample, sequenced in a study of T cell changes during pregnancy in multiple sclerosis. Sequencing was performed with immunoSEQ multiplex PCR; in TCRdb, only in-frame clones are kept and a portion is missing. The repertoire holds approximately 84,000 clones, with about 94% as singletons. Sequences were derived from peripheral blood, sampled in the third trimester of pregnancy. Source of these receptors: a female donor with multiple sclerosis, enrolled in a pregnancy study.

This clone was detected only once. The chain is built from TRBV29-1 and TRBJ1-4, with D maybe TRBD1 (5 bases). V was trimmed by 4 bases and J by 7 bases, leaving 10 bases between them. Germline assignment: CDR1 SQVTM and CDR2 ANQGSEA. The CDR3 runs 12 residues. The CDR3 protein is CSVGRDGEKLFF. The CDR3 nucleotides are TGCAGCGTTGGGCGGGACGGTGAAAAACTGTTTTTT.

The chain couples TRBV5-5 to TRBJ2-5; no clear D. The CDR3 runs to 14 residues. V shed 2 bases and J shed 1 base, with 9 bases lying between them. In germline, CDR1 is SGHKS, CDR2 YYEKEE (reference sequence). CDR3 in DNA: TGTGCCAGCAGCTTTAGCATGGCCCAAGAGACCCAGTACTTC. It yields the protein CASSFSMAQETQYF.

J is TRBJ2-7 and V is TRBV27, with D perhaps matching TRBD1 (6 bases). The CDR3 sequence is 14 residues long. Germline V lookup: CDR1 MNHEY, CDR2 SMNVEV (reference sequence). The V and J ends lost 10 bases and 3 bases respectively, with 19 bases between them. CDR3 sequence reads: CATLSSQGYYEQYF. CDR3 in DNA: TGTGCCACCCTTTCGTCACAGGGCTACTACGAGCAGTACTTC.

CDR3 bases: TGTGCCGGGACGCGGGATAACTATGGCTACACCTTC. Protein sequence: CAGTRDNYGYTF. The chain links TRBV7-6 to TRBJ1-2, with a possible D match to TRBD1 (5 bases). The germline V and J ends were trimmed by 11 bases and 1 base, with 11 bases remaining between them. CDR1 and CDR2 (germline): SGHVS, FNYEAQ. The CDR3 is 12 residues long.

The V call is TRBV11-2, the J call TRBJ1-1; D ambiguous. The CDR3 is 12 residues long. Germline values: CDR1 SGHAT, CDR2 FQNNGV. V was shortened by 2 bases and J by 5 bases, with 6 bases between the two germline ends. For the CDR3, the DNA is TGTGCCAGCAGCTTAAAATCGACTGAAGCTTTCTTT. It is translated as CASSLKSTEAFF.

CDR3 loop: CASSNAWRGTYNEQFF. The CDR3 nucleotides read TGTGCCAGCAGTAACGCCTGGCGGGGGACCTACAATGAGCAGTTCTTC. The genes are TRBV6-6 and TRBJ2-1, with 7 bases identical to TRBD2. CDR1 is MNHNY and CDR2 is SVGAGI in the germline V gene (reference sequence). V was clipped by 5 bases and J by 2 bases; unmatched bases: 9. There are 16 residues in the CDR3.

The chain links TRBV10-3 to TRBJ1-2; 9 bases agree with TRBD1. The germline gives CDR1 ENHRY, CDR2 SYGVKD. V was clipped by 10 bases and J by 2 bases; unmatched bases: 8. This CDR3 has 14 residues. CDR3 bases: TGTGCCACCCCCGGGACAGGGAAAAACTATGGCTACACCTTC. Protein sequence: CATPGTGKNYGYTF.

The V gene is TRBV10-3, the J gene TRBJ2-6; weak D call: TRBD1 (5 bases). The CDR3 covers 18 residues. V dropped 0 bases and J dropped 0 bases, with 12 bases sitting between them. CDR1 is ENHRY and CDR2 is SYGVKD in the germline V gene. CDR3 DNA sequence: TGTGCCATCAGTGAGTCGGGCAGGGCGAACTCTGGGGCCAACGTCCTGACTTTC. Translated, it gives CAISESGRANSGANVLTF.

For the CDR3, the DNA is TGTGCCTGGCGGGAGAATTCACCCCTCCACTTT. It codes for CAWRENSPLHF. The V and J genes are TRBV30 and TRBJ1-6; no firm D call. Germline CDR1 is GTSNPN and CDR2 is SVGIG (reference sequence). The CDR3 consists of 11 residues. With 5 bases removed from V and 7 bases from J, the gap between germline ends came to 6 bases.

The chain links TRBV7-8 to TRBJ2-2; 11 bases match TRBD1. CDR3 length equals 15 residues. J was trimmed by 8 bases and V by 8 bases; bases with no gene match: 10. CDR1 and CDR2 from the germline V gene are SGHVS and FQNEAQ. CDR3 DNA sequence: TGTGCCAGCGAGCGGGACAGGGGGTTTGTTGGGGAGCTGTTTTTT. Its translation: CASERDRGFVGELFF. Supplemented by reference TRBV7-8 and TRBJ2-2, the full variable domain reads GAGVSQSPRYKVAKRGQDVALRCDPISGHVSLFWYQQALGQGPEFLTYFQNEAQLDKSGLPSDRFFAERPEGSVSTLKIQRTQQEDSAVYLCASERDRGFVGELFFGEGSRLTVL.

The chain combines TRBV7-2 with TRBJ2-7; 7 bases map to TRBD2. From germline, CDR1 is SGHTA and CDR2 FQGNSA. V was pared by 5 bases and J by 0 bases, with 19 bases of the junction left unmatched. The CDR3 loop spans 19 amino acids. The CDR3 loop is CASSHDVGGVGLDSYEQYF. The CDR3 region has the DNA TGTGCCAGCAGCCACGATGTTGGGGGGGTAGGGTTGGACTCCTACGAGCAGTACTTC.

To note about this clone: Different DNA sequences within this sample yield the same CDR3. The rearrangement links TRBV6-5 to TRBJ1-5; tentatively, D is TRBD1 (5 bases). CDR1 is MNHEY, CDR2 SVGAGI, per germline. The CDR3 length is 13 residues. Trimming shortened V by 6 bases and J by 3 bases, and 9 bases separated the two germline ends. The CDR3 nucleotides read TGTGCCAGCAGAGCAGGGTTCAATCAGCCCCAGCATTTT. This encodes CASRAGFNQPQHF.

The chain employs TRBV2 and TRBJ1-1; 7 positions agree with TRBD1. Germline V lookup: CDR1 SNHLY, CDR2 FYNNEI. V dropped 8 bases and J dropped 0; count of bases not matched to a gene: 18. CDR3 length equals 18 residues. The CDR3 coding sequence is TGTGCCAGCCATCCAAGGCGAGGGACAGAAAAATTGAACACTGAAGCTTTCTTT. Translation: CASHPRRGTEKLNTEAFF.

The CDR3 DNA is TGTGCCATCAGTGAGTCTGGAGGGTTGGGCGAGCAGTACTTC. Protein product: CAISESGGLGEQYF. The chain uses TRBV10-3 and TRBJ2-7, with TRBD2 as a possible D gene (6 bases). Germline lookup yields CDR1 ENHRY and CDR2 SYGVKD. Trimming took off 0 bases at V and 6 bases at J, with 12 bases between the two ends. The CDR3 has 14 residues.

The chain combines TRBV11-3 with TRBJ1-1, with a possible D match to TRBD1 (5 bases). V gave up 5 bases and J gave up 1 base, with 17 bases separating them. This CDR3 region has 16 residues. Germline-derived CDR1 and CDR2 are SGHNT and YENEEA. The CDR3 reads CASSPYWGRANTEAFF. CDR3 bases: TGTGCCAGCAGCCCCTATTGGGGCAGGGCGAACACTGAAGCTTTCTTT. Full variable domain (missing parts from reference TRBV11-3 and TRBJ1-1): EAGVVQSPRYKIIEKKQPVAFWCNPISGHNTLYWYLQNLGQGPELLIRYENEEAVDDSQLPKDRFSAERLKGVDSTLKIQPAELGDSAVYLCASSPYWGRANTEAFFGQGTRLTVV.

The chain employs TRBV7-9 and TRBJ2-5, with TRBD2 identical over 9 bases. There are 14 residues in the CDR3. Trimming removed 6 bases from V and 2 bases from J; junction bases left unmatched: 4. Per the germline V gene, CDR1 is SEHNR and CDR2 is FQNEAQ (reference sequence). DNA of the CDR3: TGTGCCAGCAGGGTGACTAGCGGACAAGAGACCCAGTACTTC. It specifies CASRVTSGQETQYF.

There are a few counts of this clone. The chain is built from TRBV7-2 and TRBJ2-1; TRBD1 aligns across 7 bases. Per the germline V gene, CDR1 is SGHTA and CDR2 is FQGNSA. V was pared by 4 bases and J by 7 bases, with 1 base of the junction left unmatched. CDR3 length: 12 residues. CDR3 sequence (DNA): TGTGCCAGCAGCTCCAGGGGGAATGAGCAGTTCTTC. Protein: CASSSRGNEQFF.

The V gene is TRBV15, the J gene TRBJ1-1; D may be TRBD1 (6 bases). Germline CDR1 LNHNV, CDR2 YYDKDF (reference sequence). Trimming pared 3 bases from V and 3 bases from J, leaving 11 bases between. The CDR3 length is 14 residues. The DNA of the CDR3 is TGTGCCACCAGCAGTATACAGGGTTACACTGAAGCTTTCTTT. Translation gives CATSSIQGYTEAFF.